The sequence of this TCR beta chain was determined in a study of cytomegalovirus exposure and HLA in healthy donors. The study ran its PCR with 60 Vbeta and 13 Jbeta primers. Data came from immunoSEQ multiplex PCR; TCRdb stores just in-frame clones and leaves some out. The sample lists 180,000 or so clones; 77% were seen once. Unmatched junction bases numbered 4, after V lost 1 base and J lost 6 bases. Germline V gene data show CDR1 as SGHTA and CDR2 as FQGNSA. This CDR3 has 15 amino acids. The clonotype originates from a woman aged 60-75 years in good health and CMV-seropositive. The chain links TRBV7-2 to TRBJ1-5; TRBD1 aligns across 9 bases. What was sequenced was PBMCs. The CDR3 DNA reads TGTGCCAGCAGCTTAGTGGGACAGGGCGGTCAGCCCCAGCATTTT. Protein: CASSLVGQGGQPQHF.